This TCR beta chain originates from a study of identical twins. Using its own MiXCR run on the 5' RACE reads, TCRdb lists one record per CDR3 protein. The sample carries approximately 280,000 distinct CDR3 sequences, around 8.8% recorded once. V lost 0 bases to trimming and J lost 3 bases; unmatched junction nucleotides: 4. From germline, CDR1 is LNHNV and CDR2 YYDKDF (reference sequence). The CDR3 runs 17 residues. The data were also submitted as part of a second study, on yellow fever vaccine responses in identical twins.

Specimen: memory (CD45RO+) T cells sorted from blood. This receptor was identified in a woman younger than 30 in good health. The chain uses TRBV15 and TRBJ2-3; 12 bases match TRBD2. CDR3 in DNA: TGTGCCACCAGCAGAGAAAATCTAGCGGGGGGGACAGATACGCAGTATTTT. Translating gives CATSRENLAGGTDTQYF.